This TCR beta chain was captured in a study of T cell responses to AZD1222 COVID-19 vaccine. Libraries were prepared by immunoSEQ multiplex PCR; TCRdb keeps only in-frame clonotypes and omits some of them. Here the sample spans around 150,000 clones, roughly 89% being singletons. This CDR3 comprises 13 residues. Germline V gives CDR1 SGHNT, CDR2 YYREEE (reference sequence). Trimming removed 4 bases from V and 4 bases from J, with 11 bases in between. The sequence came from an adult in good health. The chain uses TRBV5-4 and TRBJ1-2, with unresolved D. The specimen was peripheral blood, collected on day 0 of AZD1222 vaccination. For the CDR3, the DNA is TGTGCCAGCAGCACCGCCCCAGGCTATGGCTACACCTTC. This sequence encodes CASSTAPGYGYTF.